The 20 T cell receptor beta chains listed next were all sequenced from one sample in a study of cytomegalovirus exposure and HLA in healthy donors. The PCR used 60 Vbeta and 13 Jbeta primers. Assay used: immunoSEQ multiplex PCR; TCRdb lists only in-frame clones, some missing. The sample has about 200,000 clones. The sample was PBMCs. The receptors shown here come from a woman aged 30 to 39 in good health and CMV-seropositive.

The chain has TRBV2 and TRBJ1-2; maybe TRBD1 (5 bases). The CDR3 has 17 amino acids. The ends were cut back, 5 bases at V and 3 bases at J, with 22 bases in the middle. In germline, CDR1 is SNHLY, CDR2 FYNNEI. CDR3 bases: TGTGCCAGCAGTTTATCGGGACTGATTATTGAGGACTATGGCTACACCTTC. Protein sequence: CASSLSGLIIEDYGYTF. Supplemented by reference TRBV2 and TRBJ1-2, the full variable domain reads EPEVTQTPSHQVTQMGQEVILRCVPISNHLYFYWYRQILGQKVEFLVSFYNNEISEKSEIFDDQFSVERPDGSNFTLKIRSTKLEDSAMYFCASSLSGLIIEDYGYTFGSGTRLTVV.

The chain couples TRBV5-4 to TRBJ2-7; TRBD2 aligns across 7 bases. The V segment lost 5 bases and the J segment 3 bases; nucleotides outside the gene matches: 8. The CDR3 has 14 residues. Germline V CDR1 and CDR2: SGHNT, YYREEE (reference sequence). The CDR3 sequence is CASRVGLAVYEQYF. In DNA form, the CDR3 reads TGTGCCAGCAGAGTAGGGCTAGCGGTCTACGAGCAGTACTTC.

The chain has TRBV19 and TRBJ2-1; 7 bases map to TRBD2. The CDR3 covers 14 residues. In germline, CDR1 is LNHDA, CDR2 SQIVND (reference sequence). V shed 7 bases, J shed 3 bases, and the junction held 6 bases outside the gene matches. CDR3 nucleotide sequence: TGTGCCAGTACCGGACTAGTAGGCTACAATGAGCAGTTCTTC. Protein: CASTGLVGYNEQFF.

The chain joins TRBV6-1 to TRBJ2-7, with D hard to call. In germline, CDR1 is MNHNS, CDR2 SASEGT. Trimming took off 0 bases at V and 2 bases at J, with 14 bases between the two ends. CDR3 size: 16 residues. This chain's CDR3 is CASSEAAAQQAYEQYF. In DNA, the CDR3 is TGTGCCAGCAGTGAAGCTGCGGCGCAACAAGCCTACGAGCAGTACTTC.

Here the CDR3 DNA reads TGTGCCAGCAGTGATCCAGGGGGTTCGAATTCACCCCTCCACTTT. It is translated as CASSDPGGSNSPLHF. This chain links TRBV2 with TRBJ1-6, with 7 bases lining up with TRBD1. Germline CDR1 reads SNHLY; CDR2 reads FYNNEI. With 3 bases clipped from V and 7 bases from J, the junction kept 6 bases outside the gene matches. The CDR3 is made up of 15 amino acids.

The V and J genes are TRBV5-4 and TRBJ1-1, with D unresolved. Germline V lookup: CDR1 SGHNT, CDR2 YYREEE (reference sequence). This CDR3 contains 13 residues. Trimming pared 0 bases from V and 0 bases from J, leaving 3 bases between. The CDR3 loop is CASSLGLNTEAFF. The CDR3 DNA is TGTGCCAGCAGCTTGGGGCTGAACACTGAAGCTTTCTTT.

The chain carries TRBV2 and TRBJ2-1; 8 positions agree with TRBD2. J lost 15 bases, V lost 3 bases, and 10 bases had no gene match. Germline loops: CDR1 SNHLY, CDR2 FYNNEI. This CDR3 comprises 13 residues. The CDR3 spells CASSDPGLVKAFF. The DNA for the CDR3 is TGTGCCAGCAGTGATCCGGGACTAGTTAAGGCGTTCTTC.

The chain employs TRBV19 and TRBJ1-4; D gene unclear. The CDR3 spans 16 residues. With 4 bases removed from V and 11 bases from J, the gap between germline ends came to 23 bases. Germline values: CDR1 LNHDA, CDR2 SQIVND (reference sequence). The CDR3 region has the DNA TGTGCCAGTAGTAAGAATGGATACAGCTCTTCTGATAAACTGTTTTTT. Amino acids: CASSKNGYSSSDKLFF.

This sequence joins TRBV19 and TRBJ2-7, with 10 positions matching TRBD1. Germline V gene sequence: CDR1 LNHDA, CDR2 SQIVND (reference sequence). J lost 3 bases, V lost 10 bases, and 12 bases had no gene match. This CDR3 region has 15 residues. This CDR3 reads CATHSRDRGIYEQYF. The CDR3 nucleotides are TGTGCCACCCACTCCCGGGACAGGGGTATCTACGAGCAGTACTTC.

CDR3 protein: CASSVHGASTDTQYF. Written as DNA, the CDR3 is TGTGCCAGCAGCGTCCACGGAGCAAGCACAGATACGCAGTATTTT. The chain is built from TRBV9 and TRBJ2-3; D is ambiguous. Germline CDR1 reads SGDLS; CDR2 reads YYNGEE. This CDR3 spans 15 amino acids. Trimming removed 2 bases from V and 0 bases from J, with 10 bases in between.

V and J are TRBV18 and TRBJ2-1, with D perhaps TRBD2 (6 bases). This CDR3 is 15 amino acids long. Per the germline V gene, CDR1 is KGHSH and CDR2 is LQKENI. With 2 bases removed from V and 4 bases from J, the gap between germline ends came to 12 bases. The CDR3 reads CASSPGGSLYNEQFF. The CDR3 region has the DNA TGTGCCAGCTCACCAGGGGGGAGCCTGTACAATGAGCAGTTCTTC.

This chain connects TRBV5-4 to TRBJ2-1; D uncertain. Germline V lookup: CDR1 SGHNT, CDR2 YYREEE (reference sequence). The CDR3 is made up of 11 amino acids. Trimming shortened V by 1 base and J by 7 bases, and 3 bases separated the two germline ends. Here the CDR3 reads CASSLSNEQFF. The CDR3 DNA reads as TGTGCCAGCAGCTTGTCAAATGAGCAGTTCTTC. Drawing the rest from reference TRBV5-4 and TRBJ2-1, the complete variable domain is ETGVTQSPTHLIKTRGQQVTLRCSSQSGHNTVSWYQQALGQGPQFIFQYYREEENGRGNFPPRFSGLQFPNYSSELNVNALELDDSALYLCASSLSNEQFFGPGTRLTVL.

As concerns this clone: In this CDR3 the conserved last residue, phenylalanine or tryptophan, is missing, so a read error is likely. It is unclear where the CDR3 begins or ends on the DNA, so no DNA is shown, and the CDR3 is as TCRdb lists it. The chain joins TRBV19 to TRBJ2-3; the table gives TRBD1 as D, unverified against the DNA. Germline lookup yields CDR1 LNHDA and CDR2 SQIVND (reference sequence). The CDR3 is made up of 12 amino acids, end residues included. CDR3 loop: CASSMSQGFLWI.

This chain links TRBV21-1 with TRBJ2-7; the listed D gene, TRBD1, was not tested against the DNA. TRBV21-1 is a pseudogene locus. The CDR3 contains 14 residues. CDR3 nucleotide sequence: TGTGCCAGCAGAGGTCCAGGGGGGACCTACGAGCAGTACTTC. Its translation is CASRGPGGTYEQYF.

The chain links TRBV12-5 to TRBJ1-1; the match to TRBD1 covers 7 bases. Germline-derived CDR1 and CDR2 are LGHNT and FRNRAP. With 6 bases clipped from V and 9 bases from J, the junction kept 10 bases outside the gene matches. The CDR3 is 13 residues long. CDR3 loop: CASGSETGLKAFF. In nucleotides, the CDR3 is TGTGCTAGTGGCTCCGAGACAGGGCTGAAAGCTTTCTTT.

The chain recombines TRBV4-1 with TRBJ1-2; 7 bases are shared with TRBD1. This CDR3 region has 17 residues. The ends lost 0 bases at V and 2 bases at J; junction bases unmatched: 9. CDR1 is MGHRA, CDR2 YSYEKL, per germline. The CDR3 spells CASSQDPRRQGNYGYTF. The DNA for the CDR3 is TGCGCCAGCAGCCAAGATCCTCGCAGACAGGGCAACTATGGCTACACCTTC.

The CDR3 region has the DNA TGTGCCTGGAGCTGGACTAGTGTGGAGACCCAGTACTTC. This encodes CAWSWTSVETQYF. J is TRBJ2-5 and V is TRBV30; 7 bases align to TRBD2. Germline CDR1 reads GTSNPN; CDR2 reads SVGIG (reference sequence). This CDR3 contains 13 residues. V lost 3 bases to trimming and J lost 5 bases; unmatched junction nucleotides: 6.

The chain is built from TRBV6-5 and TRBJ2-7; 12 bases agree with TRBD2. Losses at the gene ends were 0 bases for V and 4 bases for J; bases not matched to a gene: 1. Germline values: CDR1 MNHEY, CDR2 SVGAGI. The CDR3 sequence is 15 residues long. CDR3 sequence reads: CASSYSGTSGYEQYF. The CDR3 DNA follows: TGTGCCAGCAGTTACTCCGGGACTAGCGGGTACGAGCAGTACTTC.

The genes are TRBV29-1 and TRBJ2-5; TRBD1 agrees at 7 bases. Per germline, CDR1 SQVTM and CDR2 ANQGSEA. The CDR3 is 15 amino acids. The ends lost 7 bases at V and 1 base at J; junction bases unmatched: 12. The CDR3 sequence is CSAVNPGQSQETQYF. CDR3 nucleotides: TGCAGCGCCGTAAATCCGGGACAGAGCCAAGAGACCCAGTACTTC.

This chain links TRBV18 with TRBJ1-2, with TRBD1 matching 9 bases. Germline V gene sequence: CDR1 KGHSH, CDR2 LQKENI. The CDR3 length is 17 residues. J lost 8 bases, V lost 2 bases, and 15 bases had no gene match. The CDR3 nucleotides are TGTGCCAGCTCACCAATAGGACAGGGGATGAGACGGAGGGGCTACACCTTC. It specifies CASSPIGQGMRRRGYTF.